This entry lists 27 T cell receptor beta chains sequenced from one sample in a study of blood T cell repertoires in COVID-19. Assay: immunoSEQ multiplex PCR; the TCRdb copy retains only in-frame clones and omits some. The table has 55,000 to 90,000 clones, about 90% seen once. Sequenced material: peripheral blood. The receptors were sampled from a human donor with active COVID-19. The donor label of this sample is uncertain.

The CDR3: CASKGSGGRDEQYF. In DNA form, the CDR3 reads TGCGCCAGCAAGGGTTCAGGGGGAAGGGACGAGCAGTACTTC. This chain uses TRBV10-1 with TRBJ2-7, with 7 bases identical to TRBD1. The CDR3 totals 14 residues. The germline CDR1 and CDR2 sequences are WNHNN and SYGVQD (reference sequence). V lost 7 bases, J lost 5 bases, and 11 bases stayed unmatched.

This chain uses TRBV10-2 with TRBJ2-3; 8 positions match TRBD2. Germline assignment: CDR1 WSHSY and CDR2 SAAADI. J gave up 4 bases and V 3 bases, and 6 bases lay outside the gene matches. This CDR3 contains 15 residues. CDR3 sequence reads: CASSDPGGRADTQYF. CDR3 DNA sequence: TGCGCCAGCAGTGATCCGGGAGGGCGGGCAGATACGCAGTATTTT.

This clone is a singleton in its sample. The chain has TRBV14 and TRBJ2-2; 10 bases agree with TRBD2. The germline CDR1 and CDR2 sequences are SGHDN and FVKESK. Losses at the gene ends were 4 bases for V and 4 bases for J; bases not matched to a gene: 12. The CDR3 totals 18 residues. CDR3 residues: CASSPMPGLAFFTGELFF. CDR3 DNA: TGTGCCAGCAGCCCAATGCCGGGACTAGCGTTTTTCACCGGGGAGCTGTTTTTT.

This chain connects TRBV13 to TRBJ1-6; D may be TRBD1 (5 bases). Trimming pared 0 bases from V and 7 bases from J, leaving 10 bases between. Germline-derived CDR1 and CDR2 are PRHDT and FYEKMQ (reference sequence). The CDR3 is 15 amino acids. CDR3 protein: CASSLGLDSNSPLHF. DNA for the CDR3: TGTGCCAGCAGCTTAGGCCTCGACAGCAATTCACCCCTCCACTTT.

This rearrangement joins TRBV6-5 to TRBJ2-7, with 9 positions matching TRBD1. There are 14 residues in the CDR3. Trimming cost V 6 bases and J 2 bases; bases outside gene matches: 5. Germline V lookup: CDR1 MNHEY, CDR2 SVGAGI. The CDR3 reads CASRGRQGAYEQYF. Here the CDR3 DNA reads TGTGCCAGCAGAGGGAGACAGGGGGCCTACGAGCAGTACTTC.

This clone was counted only a few times. Other DNA sequences in the sample encode the same CDR3. The genes are TRBV4-3 and TRBJ2-1; 9 nucleotides align to TRBD2. Germline CDR1 LGHNA, CDR2 YSLEER. V was pared by 1 base and J by 7 bases, with 5 bases of the junction left unmatched. CDR3 size: 15 residues. The CDR3 coding sequence is TGCGCCAGCAGCCAAGTCGGCGCGGGAGGGAATGAGCAGTTCTTC. Its translation is CASSQVGAGGNEQFF.

The V gene is TRBV19, the J gene TRBJ2-5; 9 bases fit TRBD1. CDR1 LNHDA and CDR2 SQIVND come from the germline V gene (reference sequence). J was trimmed by 3 bases and V by 5 bases; bases with no gene match: 10. The CDR3 is made up of 16 amino acids. CDR3 sequence: CASSPPYDRGKETQYF. In DNA form, the CDR3 reads TGTGCCAGTAGTCCTCCTTACGACAGGGGGAAAGAGACCCAGTACTTC. Looking up the rest from reference TRBV19 and TRBJ2-5 gives the full variable domain: DGGITQSPKYLFRKEGQNVTLSCEQNLNHDAMYWYRQDPGQGLRLIYYSQIVNDFQKGDIAEGYSVSREKKESFPLTVTSAQKNPTAFYLCASSPPYDRGKETQYFGPGTRLLVL.

This clone was seen only a few times. The chain uses TRBV19 and TRBJ2-3; D is perhaps TRBD2 (6 bases). V was cut by 6 bases and J by 6 bases, with 10 bases left in between. The CDR3 sequence is 12 residues long. CDR1 and CDR2 (germline): LNHDA, SQIVND (reference sequence). The CDR3 here is CASSRRGDTQYF. CDR3 coding DNA: TGTGCCAGTAGCCGCCGGGGGGATACGCAGTATTTT.

The CDR3 reads CASSQGRLAGGRTDTQYF. As DNA, the CDR3 is TGTGCCAGCAGCCAAGGCCGCCTAGCGGGAGGGCGCACAGATACGCAGTATTTT. V usage is TRBV3-1 (or the pseudogene TRBV3-2) and J usage is TRBJ2-3, with 12 bases that match TRBD2. The CDR3 is 18 residues long. The J segment lost 1 base and the V segment lost 1 base, leaving 6 bases of the junction unmatched. Germline CDR1 is LGHDT and CDR2 is YNNKEL (reference sequence).

The chain employs TRBV29-1 and TRBJ2-1; the match to TRBD1 covers 8 bases. Trimming cost V 7 bases and J 3 bases; bases outside gene matches: 5. The CDR3 runs to 13 residues. Germline values: CDR1 SQVTM, CDR2 ANQGSEA. CDR3 protein: CSAGTGGYNEQFF. The DNA of the CDR3 is TGCAGCGCCGGGACAGGAGGCTACAATGAGCAGTTCTTC.

This chain uses TRBV18 with TRBJ2-3; 10 bases line up with TRBD2. V lost 3 bases to trimming and J lost 2 bases; unmatched junction nucleotides: 2. CDR1 is KGHSH, CDR2 LQKENI, per germline. The CDR3 has 15 amino acids. CDR3 nucleotide sequence: TGTGCCAGCTCACCCGGACTAGCGGACACAGATACGCAGTATTTT. Amino acids: CASSPGLADTDTQYF.

V usage is TRBV28 and J usage is TRBJ2-3; unclear D gene. Germline V gene lookup returns CDR1 MDHEN and CDR2 SYDVKM. Trimming removed 8 bases at V and 0 bases at J, with 9 bases between. This CDR3 comprises 13 residues. The CDR3 DNA follows: TGTGCCAGCCGCCCGGGTAGCACAGATACGCAGTATTTT. Residues: CASRPGSTDTQYF.

This chain joins TRBV2 and TRBJ2-7; the match to TRBD2 covers 12 bases. CDR1 and CDR2 (germline): SNHLY, FYNNEI. Losses at the gene ends were 0 bases for V and 0 bases for J; bases not matched to a gene: 3. The CDR3 loop spans 17 amino acids. For the CDR3, the DNA is TGTGCCAGCAGTGAAGCTGGACTAGCGGGACCCTCCTACGAGCAGTACTTC. This gives the protein CASSEAGLAGPSYEQYF.

The chain has TRBV18 and TRBJ2-1; maybe TRBD1 (5 bases). V was pared by 1 base and J by 7 bases, with 11 bases between. In germline, CDR1 is KGHSH, CDR2 LQKENI. The CDR3 totals 14 residues. Here the CDR3 reads CASSPRTPLNEQFF. The DNA of the CDR3 is TGTGCCAGCTCACCACGGACACCTCTGAATGAGCAGTTCTTC.

This clone was seen only a few times. The chain uses TRBV9 and TRBJ2-7, with D maybe TRBD1 (6 bases). CDR3 length: 14 residues. Germline lookup yields CDR1 SGDLS and CDR2 YYNGEE. The ends were cut back, 3 bases at V and 1 base at J, with 11 bases in the middle. CDR3 protein: CASSAGVVSYEQYF. CDR3 in DNA: TGTGCCAGCAGCGCAGGGGTGGTGTCCTACGAGCAGTACTTC.

The rearrangement links TRBV15 to TRBJ2-3; possibly TRBD2 for D (5 bases). The V and J ends lost 0 bases and 2 bases respectively, with 9 bases between them. This CDR3 region has 15 residues. Germline CDR1 reads LNHNV; CDR2 reads YYDKDF (reference sequence). CDR3 loop: CATSRDPAATDTQYF. Here the CDR3 DNA reads TGTGCCACCAGCAGAGACCCAGCGGCCACAGATACGCAGTATTTT.

The chain recombines TRBV5-4 with TRBJ2-1; 10 nucleotides line up with TRBD2. The CDR3 runs 18 residues. The germline V gene encodes CDR1 SGHNT and CDR2 YYREEE (reference sequence). V was pared by 7 bases and J by 4 bases, with 17 bases of the junction left unmatched. Here the CDR3 reads CASRTGTSARPGYNEQFF. As DNA, the CDR3 is TGTGCCAGCCGAACCGGGACTAGCGCGCGACCCGGGTACAATGAGCAGTTCTTC. The entire variable domain, with the rest obtained from reference TRBV5-4 and TRBJ2-1, is as follows: ETGVTQSPTHLIKTRGQQVTLRCSSQSGHNTVSWYQQALGQGPQFIFQYYREEENGRGNFPPRFSGLQFPNYSSELNVNALELDDSALYLCASRTGTSARPGYNEQFFGPGTRLTVL.

The genes are TRBV5-6 and TRBJ1-4, with 7 bases fitting TRBD1. Trimming cost V 4 bases and J 8 bases; bases outside gene matches: 14. This CDR3 spans 16 amino acids. Germline CDR1 is SGHDT and CDR2 is YYEEEE. The CDR3 spells CASSLPGDSQNEKLFF. The DNA for the CDR3 is TGTGCCAGCAGCCTGCCTGGGGACAGTCAAAACGAAAAACTGTTTTTT. Supplemented by reference TRBV5-6 and TRBJ1-4, the full variable domain reads DAGVTQSPTHLIKTRGQQVTLRCSPKSGHDTVSWYQQALGQGPQFIFQYYEEEERQRGNFPDRFSGHQFPNYSSELNVNALLLGDSALYLCASSLPGDSQNEKLFFGSGTQLSVL.

The chain uses TRBV10-3 and TRBJ2-1; 13 nucleotides align to TRBD2. The ends lost 8 bases at V and 6 bases at J; junction bases unmatched: 7. The V gene's germline CDR1 is ENHRY and CDR2 SYGVKD. The CDR3 is made up of 15 amino acids. CDR3 sequence: CAIGTSGNGGNEQFF. The DNA for the CDR3 is TGTGCCATCGGGACTAGCGGGAACGGTGGCAATGAGCAGTTCTTC.

The chain couples TRBV24-1 to TRBJ2-1, with D possibly matching TRBD1 (6 bases). Trimming removed 3 bases from V and 3 bases from J, with 14 bases in between. Germline V CDR1 and CDR2: KGHDR, SFDVKD. This CDR3 has 16 residues. The CDR3 bases are TGTGCCACCAGTGATAGACAGGTTAGGCGCTACAATGAGCAGTTCTTC. Amino acid sequence: CATSDRQVRRYNEQFF.

CDR3 coding DNA: TGTGCCAGCAGCTTAGGGACAGGGGGAAGCATTCAGTACTTC. Amino acids: CASSLGTGGSIQYF. This rearrangement joins TRBV7-2 to TRBJ2-4, with 10 nucleotides matching TRBD1. The V and J ends lost 1 base and 9 bases, in that order; junction bases with no gene match: 3. Germline V CDR1 and CDR2: SGHTA, FQGNSA. The CDR3 runs to 14 residues.

This sequence joins TRBV11-2 and TRBJ1-3; D gene ambiguous. This CDR3 comprises 16 residues. Germline V lookup: CDR1 SGHAT, CDR2 FQNNGV. The V end lost 1 base, the J end lost 0 bases, and 10 bases lay between the germline ends. Here the CDR3 reads CASSLGASLSGNTIYF. Here the CDR3 DNA reads TGTGCCAGCAGCTTAGGGGCCAGCCTCTCTGGAAACACCATATATTTT.

The chain couples TRBV18 to TRBJ2-7; 9 positions match TRBD1. The CDR3 consists of 16 residues. The germline gives CDR1 KGHSH, CDR2 LQKENI. The V and J ends lost 5 bases and 0 bases, in that order; junction bases with no gene match: 8. CDR3 sequence (DNA): TGTGCCAGCTCAGAAGGACAGGGGCAAATCTCCTACGAGCAGTACTTC. Its translation: CASSEGQGQISYEQYF.

The gene calls are TRBV4-3 and TRBJ1-4; a weak D match, TRBD1 (5 bases). CDR3 length equals 17 residues. The V end was cut by 1 base, the J end by 5 bases, with 17 bases between. Germline V gene data show CDR1 as LGHNA and CDR2 as YSLEER. As DNA, the CDR3 is TGCGCCAGCAGCCAAGGGTTTGGAGGGGCCCAGAATGAAAAACTGTTTTTT. Protein product: CASSQGFGGAQNEKLFF.

The chain links TRBV11-3 to TRBJ2-3, with 13 bases fitting TRBD2. Germline loops: CDR1 SGHNT, CDR2 YENEEA. CDR3 size: 17 residues. With V trimmed by 4 bases and J by 6 bases, 10 bases remained unmatched. CDR3 loop: CASSSETSGRPGDTQYF. CDR3 coding DNA: TGTGCCAGCAGCTCAGAGACTAGCGGGAGGCCCGGGGATACGCAGTATTTT.

This CDR3 reads CASSLGQGVSSSTYEQYF. CDR3 coding DNA: TGTGCCAGCTCACTCGGACAGGGGGTGTCTTCGTCGACCTACGAGCAGTACTTC. V is TRBV18 and J is TRBJ2-7; 10 bases align to TRBD1. Germline CDR1 reads KGHSH; CDR2 reads LQKENI. The ends lost 4 bases at V and 2 bases at J; junction bases unmatched: 14. CDR3 length: 18 residues.

This rearrangement joins TRBV3-1 (or the pseudogene TRBV3-2) to TRBJ2-1, with 11 bases fitting TRBD2. Germline-derived CDR1 and CDR2 are LGHDT and YNNKEL (reference sequence). The CDR3 is 17 residues long. Trimming removed 1 base from V and 4 bases from J; junction bases left unmatched: 6. The CDR3 spells CASSQVGGTSGYNEQFF. The CDR3, as DNA: TGTGCCAGCAGCCAAGTTGGAGGGACTAGCGGTTACAATGAGCAGTTCTTC.